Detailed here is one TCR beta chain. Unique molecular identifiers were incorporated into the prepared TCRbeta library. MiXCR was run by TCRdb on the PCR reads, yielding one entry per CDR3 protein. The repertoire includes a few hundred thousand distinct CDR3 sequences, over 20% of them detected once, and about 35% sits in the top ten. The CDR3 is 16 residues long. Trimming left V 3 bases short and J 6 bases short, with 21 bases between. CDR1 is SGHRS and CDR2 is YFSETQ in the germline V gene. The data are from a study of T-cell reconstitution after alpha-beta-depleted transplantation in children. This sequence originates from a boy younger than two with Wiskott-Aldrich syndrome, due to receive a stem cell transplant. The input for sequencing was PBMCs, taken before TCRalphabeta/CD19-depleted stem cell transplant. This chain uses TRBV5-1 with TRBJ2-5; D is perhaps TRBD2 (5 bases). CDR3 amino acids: CASSWGCCGRRKTQYF. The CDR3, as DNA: TGCGCCAGCAGCTGGGGTTGTTGTGGGAGAAGGAAGACCCAGTACTTC. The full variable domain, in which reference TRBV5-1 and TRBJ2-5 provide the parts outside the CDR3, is KAGVTQTPRYLIKTRGQQVTLSCSPISGHRSVSWYQQTPGQGLQFLFEYFSETQRNKGNFPGRFSGRQFSNSRSEMNVSTLELGDSALYLCASSWGCCGRRKTQYFGPGTRLLVL.